A single sample is the source of the 30 T cell receptor beta chains below, sequenced in a study of OX40 agonist ivuxolimab in advanced cancers. The library was made by the immunoSEQ multiplex PCR assay. TCRdb stores this immuneACCESS table with in-frame sequences only. Part of the clones is absent; in the studies checked, under half of the shortfall reflects unresolved V genes, and no reason is known for the rest. The sample includes about 79,000 clones, with 88% observed a single time. 4.1% of the sample belongs to the ten largest clones. This material consisted of CD4+ or CD8+ T cells sorted from blood, taken in a trial of the OX40 agonist ivuxolimab. The source of these receptors is an adult with an advanced solid tumor such as melanoma, head and neck, liver or kidney cancer.

The chain recombines TRBV10-3 with TRBJ1-2; weak D call: TRBD1 (6 bases). Germline CDR1 reads ENHRY; CDR2 reads SYGVKD. Trimming stripped 0 bases from V and 8 bases from J, with 10 bases between. The CDR3 length is 13 residues. CDR3 nucleotide sequence: TGTGCCATCAGTGAGTCGGGGGCTGGGGGCTACACCTTC. Encoded protein: CAISESGAGGYTF.

This chain uses TRBV5-1 with TRBJ2-5; 12 nucleotides agree with TRBD2. V lost 4 bases to trimming and J lost 5 bases; unmatched junction nucleotides: 6. In germline, CDR1 is SGHRS, CDR2 YFSETQ. This CDR3 has 15 residues. CDR3 nucleotide sequence: TGCGCCAGCAGCCTGGGGACTAGCGGGTCGGAGACCCAGTACTTC. It encodes CASSLGTSGSETQYF.

The chain joins TRBV5-1 to TRBJ2-7; the match to TRBD2 covers 9 bases. CDR3 length: 14 residues. V trimming: 2 bases; J trimming: 6 bases; junction bases outside the gene matches: 6. Germline V gene lookup returns CDR1 SGHRS and CDR2 YFSETQ. The CDR3 sequence is CASSFVAGVGEQYF. In DNA, the CDR3 is TGCGCCAGCAGCTTCGTAGCGGGAGTGGGCGAGCAGTACTTC.

The table lists this clone with a count of one. The genes are TRBV23-1 and TRBJ2-1; D not resolved. Being an ORF, TRBV23-1 has a function that is uncertain. V shed 2 bases and J shed 6 bases, with 20 bases lying between them. CDR3 size: 17 residues. CDR3 DNA: TGCGCCAGCAGTCAACCCTCCCCGACAAATCGAGTCAATGAGCAGTTCTTC. Its translation is CASSQPSPTNRVNEQFF.

This chain uses TRBV7-2 with TRBJ2-5; TRBD2 matches at 9 bases. The CDR3 has 15 amino acids. CDR1 is SGHTA and CDR2 is FQGNSA in the germline V gene. The junction had 6 bases not matched to a gene; V was cut back by 5 bases and J by 2 bases. CDR3 DNA: TGTGCCAGCAGCATAGAGACTAGCGGACAAGAGACCCAGTACTTC. Translating gives CASSIETSGQETQYF.

The J gene is TRBJ1-2, the V gene TRBV6-5, with TRBD1 matching 7 bases. Trimming took 6 bases from V and 6 from J; bases not matched to a gene: 7. Germline V gene data show CDR1 as MNHEY and CDR2 as SVGAGI. This CDR3 spans 13 amino acids. DNA for the CDR3: TGTGCCAGCAGCGGGACAGATCTTCATGGCTACACCTTC. The encoded protein is CASSGTDLHGYTF.

V and J are TRBV4-2 and TRBJ2-6; D gene ambiguous. V was shortened by 1 base and J by 4 bases, with 8 bases between the two germline ends. The length of the CDR3 is 15 residues. Germline V CDR1 and CDR2: LGHNA, YNFKEQ. CDR3 sequence (DNA): TGTGCCAGCAGCCAAGCAGAATCCGGGGCCAACGTCCTGACTTTC. Its protein is CASSQAESGANVLTF.

The gene calls are TRBV6-1 and TRBJ2-5; maybe TRBD1 (6 bases). Germline V gene sequence: CDR1 MNHNS, CDR2 SASEGT. Trimming cost V 1 base and J 4 bases, with 10 bases left between them. The CDR3 is 14 residues long. CDR3 in DNA: TGTGCCAGCAGTGAAGATGGGGGCCCAGAGACCCAGTACTTC. Its protein product is CASSEDGGPETQYF.

The V call is TRBV2, the J call TRBJ2-3, with TRBD2 matching over 9 bases. The V and J ends lost 0 bases and 1 base, in that order; junction bases with no gene match: 5. The V gene's germline CDR1 is SNHLY and CDR2 FYNNEI. There are 17 residues in the CDR3. Written as DNA, the CDR3 is TGTGCCAGCAGTGAAGCTAGCGGGAGTTCCGGCACAGATACGCAGTATTTT. Translated: CASSEASGSSGTDTQYF.

The chain couples TRBV29-1 to TRBJ1-1, with TRBD1 matching over 8 bases. Germline assignment: CDR1 SQVTM and CDR2 ANQGSEA. The trim removed 7 bases at V and 5 bases at J, leaving 9 bases unmatched. This CDR3 comprises 13 residues. The DNA of the CDR3 is TGCAGCGCGGCGACAGGGGTGGAAACTGAAGCTTTCTTT. Translating gives CSAATGVETEAFF.

This chain joins TRBV5-5 and TRBJ2-1; TRBD2 matches 13 bases. Losses at the gene ends were 4 bases for V and 7 bases for J; bases not matched to a gene: 14. Germline values: CDR1 SGHKS, CDR2 YYEKEE (reference sequence). The CDR3 consists of 18 residues. This chain's CDR3 is CASSATAWTSGRRNEQFF. CDR3 bases: TGTGCCAGCAGCGCCACTGCATGGACTAGCGGGAGAAGGAATGAGCAGTTCTTC.

The chain is built from TRBV25-1 and TRBJ2-7, with 8 positions matching TRBD2. The trim removed 6 bases at V and 5 bases at J, leaving 9 bases unmatched. Germline V gives CDR1 MGHDK, CDR2 SYGVNS. The CDR3 contains 14 residues. CDR3 loop: CASRTSAESHEQYF. The CDR3 bases are TGTGCCAGCAGGACTAGCGCCGAATCCCACGAGCAGTACTTC.

V gene TRBV28 combines with J gene TRBJ2-7, with a tentative D call TRBD2 (5 bases). The CDR3 runs to 14 residues. Germline loops: CDR1 MDHEN, CDR2 SYDVKM. With 3 bases removed from V and 4 bases from J, the gap between germline ends came to 13 bases. CDR3 amino acids: CASSLGTRGYEQYF. CDR3 in DNA: TGTGCCAGCAGTTTGGGCACACGGGGTTACGAGCAGTACTTC.

Remarks on this clone: At one boundary the junction diverges from the germline segment, which might be a read error. This sequence joins TRBV10-2 and TRBJ2-5; TRBD2 matches 8 bases. This CDR3 is built from 12 residues. CDR1 is WSHSY, CDR2 SAAADI, per germline. The CDR3 region has the DNA TGCGTCAGCGGGGGACGGCAGGAGACCCAGTACTTC. It yields the protein CVSGGRQETQYF.

The V gene is TRBV7-6, the J gene TRBJ2-5; D is unclear. Germline V gene sequence: CDR1 SGHVS, CDR2 FNYEAQ. V shed 1 base and J shed 4 bases, with 10 bases lying between them. This CDR3 has 14 residues. CDR3 amino acids: CASSLGFSGETQYF. In DNA form, the CDR3 reads TGTGCCAGCAGCTTAGGTTTTTCCGGAGAGACCCAGTACTTC.

This chain links TRBV5-1 with TRBJ2-1; 8 positions agree with TRBD2. The CDR3 is 15 amino acids. Germline V gene sequence: CDR1 SGHRS, CDR2 YFSETQ. Trimming at V came to 3 bases and at J to 0 bases, leaving 2 bases not matched to a gene. CDR3 DNA: TGCGCCAGCAGCTCTCTAGCGGGCTCCTACAATGAGCAGTTCTTC. Translation: CASSSLAGSYNEQFF.

This clone showed up just once. CDR3 DNA sequence: TGTGCCAGCAGCTTGGGCGGGACGGATCAGGCTTTCTTT. Amino acid sequence: CASSLGGTDQAFF. The chain couples TRBV5-4 to TRBJ1-1; tentative D call: TRBD1 (5 bases). V was cut by 0 bases and J by 11 bases, with 14 bases left in between. The CDR3 spans 13 residues. The germline gives CDR1 SGHNT, CDR2 YYREEE (reference sequence).

The chain has TRBV11-2 and TRBJ2-7; D gene unclear. The V gene's germline CDR1 is SGHAT and CDR2 FQNNGV. With 7 bases removed from V and 5 bases from J, the gap between germline ends came to 12 bases. This CDR3 has 12 amino acids. CDR3 DNA: TGTGCCAGCACCTATGGTATCGACGAGCAGTACTTC. Translating gives CASTYGIDEQYF.

This sequence joins TRBV29-1 and TRBJ2-5; no definite D call. CDR1 is SQVTM and CDR2 is ANQGSEA in the germline V gene. This CDR3 contains 13 residues. V was trimmed by 2 bases and J by 7 bases, leaving 14 bases between them. The CDR3 sequence is CSVEWSRPGTQYF. CDR3 bases: TGCAGCGTTGAATGGTCTAGGCCGGGGACCCAGTACTTC.

This chain links TRBV6-5 with TRBJ1-1; 10 positions agree with TRBD1. J gave up 0 bases and V 6 bases, and 4 bases lay outside the gene matches. CDR3 length: 15 residues. CDR1 is MNHEY and CDR2 is SVGAGI in the germline V gene. The CDR3 bases are TGTGCCAGCAGCCGGACAGGGGGGCTGAACACTGAAGCTTTCTTT. As protein: CASSRTGGLNTEAFF.

This rearrangement joins TRBV5-1 to TRBJ2-3; 7 nucleotides line up with TRBD1. Germline V gives CDR1 SGHRS, CDR2 YFSETQ. This CDR3 spans 14 amino acids. Trimming took 3 bases from V and 2 from J; bases not matched to a gene: 3. This chain's CDR3 is CASSSGTATDTQYF. Written as DNA, the CDR3 is TGCGCCAGCAGCTCTGGGACAGCCACAGATACGCAGTATTTT.

The V call is TRBV6-5, the J call TRBJ2-5, with 9 bases matching TRBD1. Trimming took 5 bases from V and 5 from J; bases not matched to a gene: 9. The CDR3 is 15 residues long. In germline, CDR1 is MNHEY, CDR2 SVGAGI. The CDR3 DNA reads as TGTGCCAGCAGTCTAAGCACAGGGACAGGGGAGACCCAGTACTTC. Its protein is CASSLSTGTGETQYF.

The chain recombines TRBV30 with TRBJ2-7, with a weak D call TRBD2 (7 bases). The CDR3 runs to 14 residues. The V gene lost 3 bases and the J gene lost 2 bases, with 14 bases spanning the gap. In germline, CDR1 is GTSNPN, CDR2 SVGIG (reference sequence). The DNA for the CDR3 is TGTGCCTGGAGGGGGCGGGGGCGGGCCTACGAGCAGTACTTC. Its protein is CAWRGRGRAYEQYF. Together with reference TRBV30 and TRBJ2-7, the CDR3 gives the full variable domain: SQTIHQWPATLVQPVGSPLSLECTVEGTSNPNLYWYRQAAGRGLQLLFYSVGIGQISSEVPQNLSASRPQDRQFILSSKKLLLSDSGFYLCAWRGRGRAYEQYFGPGTRLTVT.

The chain recombines TRBV28 with TRBJ2-7; 12 bases map to TRBD2. Per the germline V gene, CDR1 is MDHEN and CDR2 is SYDVKM. V was pared by 8 bases and J by 1 base, with 12 bases of the junction left unmatched. The CDR3 is made up of 17 amino acids. The CDR3 region is CASLSRVLAGGSYEQYF. DNA of the CDR3: TGTGCCAGCCTAAGTCGCGTGCTAGCGGGAGGGTCCTACGAGCAGTACTTC.

This clone was picked up a small number of times. The rearrangement uses TRBV4-1 and TRBJ2-7, with D possibly being TRBD1 or TRBD2 (5 bases each). The CDR3 totals 15 residues. Germline V gives CDR1 MGHRA, CDR2 YSYEKL. Deletions cut 0 bases from V and 3 bases from J, with 12 bases between. CDR3 sequence (DNA): TGCGCCAGCAGCCAAGATTTGAGGGGTATCTACGAGCAGTACTTC. Translating gives CASSQDLRGIYEQYF.

The V gene is TRBV2, the J gene TRBJ2-5; tentative D call: TRBD2 (6 bases). Trimming pared 6 bases from V and 2 bases from J, leaving 16 bases between. The V gene's germline CDR1 is SNHLY and CDR2 FYNNEI. CDR3 length: 15 amino acids. CDR3 nucleotide sequence: TGTGCCAGCAGGTTAGGCGGGGTCAGACAAGAGACCCAGTACTTC. It is translated as CASRLGGVRQETQYF.

CDR3: CASGDRVSGANVLTF. The CDR3 DNA sequence: TGCGCCAGCGGCGACAGGGTCTCAGGGGCCAACGTCCTGACTTTC. The chain recombines TRBV5-1 with TRBJ2-6; 7 bases agree with TRBD1. The J segment lost 4 bases and the V segment lost 7 bases, leaving 8 bases of the junction unmatched. This CDR3 has 15 residues. CDR1 is SGHRS and CDR2 is YFSETQ in the germline V gene.

This chain uses TRBV6-1 with TRBJ1-2, with TRBD1 matching over 9 bases. With V trimmed by 5 bases and J by 4 bases, 2 bases remained unmatched. The CDR3 is 13 residues long. CDR1 MNHNS and CDR2 SASEGT come from the germline V gene. The CDR3 reads CASSTGGIYGYTF. CDR3 sequence (DNA): TGTGCCAGCAGTACAGGGGGCATCTATGGCTACACCTTC.

The chain combines TRBV5-8 with TRBJ2-7; 10 bases fit TRBD1. CDR1 and CDR2 from the germline V gene are SGHTS and YDEGEE. The CDR3 is made up of 14 amino acids. Trimming at V came to 3 bases and at J to 6 bases, leaving 6 bases not matched to a gene. The CDR3 nucleotides read TGTGCCAGCAGCTGGGGGACAGGGGAAGGCGAGCAGTACTTC. Residues: CASSWGTGEGEQYF.

V gene TRBV6-1 combines with J gene TRBJ2-3; tentative D call: TRBD2 (6 bases). The germline V gene has CDR1 MNHNS and CDR2 SASEGT. Trimming removed 2 bases from V and 0 bases from J, with 12 bases in between. The CDR3 is made up of 16 amino acids. CDR3 coding DNA: TGTGCCAGCAGTGAATGGTTCGCGGGGAGCACAGATACGCAGTATTTT. Its protein is CASSEWFAGSTDTQYF.